What follows are 21 T cell receptor beta chains derived from one specimen sequenced in a study of blood T cell repertoires in COVID-19. Some clones are missing from TCRdb's copy, which holds only in-frame ones; the method was immunoSEQ multiplex PCR. The table records 100,000 to 130,000 clones, about 80% of them present only once. Specimen: peripheral blood. The source is a woman between 65 and 79 years old with acute or convalescent COVID-19.

The J gene is TRBJ2-3, the V gene TRBV5-1; 7 positions match TRBD2. The CDR3 extends over 15 amino acids. V shed 5 bases, J shed 2 bases, and the junction held 8 bases outside the gene matches. CDR1 and CDR2 (germline): SGHRS, YFSETQ. CDR3 protein: CASSQQGGDTDTQYF. The CDR3 DNA reads as TGCGCCAGCAGTCAGCAGGGAGGGGACACAGATACGCAGTATTTT.

This chain uses TRBV2 with TRBJ2-1; the D gene is possibly TRBD1 (5 bases). Trimming removed 9 bases from V and 5 bases from J, with 20 bases in between. The CDR3 is 15 amino acids. The germline CDR1 and CDR2 sequences are SNHLY and FYNNEI. This CDR3 is CASAWGLKENNEQFF. As DNA, the CDR3 is TGTGCCAGTGCCTGGGGCCTTAAGGAAAACAATGAGCAGTTCTTC.

This clone showed up just a few times. The chain is built from TRBV19 and TRBJ1-1; D call uncertain. Germline V gives CDR1 LNHDA, CDR2 SQIVND (reference sequence). The CDR3 spans 15 residues. V lost 4 bases to trimming and J lost 0 bases, with 12 bases between them. The CDR3, as DNA: TGTGCCAGTAGTACGACCAGCGTCATGAACACTGAAGCTTTCTTT. Encoded protein: CASSTTSVMNTEAFF.

This sequence joins TRBV5-1 and TRBJ2-1; 14 nucleotides match TRBD2. The CDR3 length is 16 residues. The germline V gene encodes CDR1 SGHRS and CDR2 YFSETQ. V dropped 4 bases and J dropped 10; count of bases not matched to a gene: 10. CDR3 sequence: CASSPEGTSGGWEQFF. DNA of the CDR3: TGCGCCAGCAGCCCGGAAGGGACTAGCGGGGGATGGGAGCAGTTCTTC.

The chain is built from TRBV28 and TRBJ1-2; no clear D gene. This CDR3 spans 12 amino acids. Per the germline V gene, CDR1 is MDHEN and CDR2 is SYDVKM. Trimming pared 3 bases from V and 4 bases from J, leaving 6 bases between. In nucleotides, the CDR3 is TGTGCCAGCAGTTTGAGCTTCTATGGCTACACCTTC. Its protein is CASSLSFYGYTF.

The rearrangement uses TRBV4-1 and TRBJ1-3, with D unclear. Germline CDR1 reads MGHRA; CDR2 reads YSYEKL. This CDR3 contains 15 residues. Trimming left V 1 base short and J 2 bases short, with 9 bases between. The CDR3 bases are TGCGCCAGCAGCCAAGTAGCCAGCGCTGGAAACACCATATATTTT. Residues: CASSQVASAGNTIYF.

This clone was observed once. This chain links TRBV19 with TRBJ1-6, with TRBD1 matching 12 bases. V shed 5 bases and J 4 bases; nucleotides not matched to a gene: 9. The CDR3 runs 18 residues. Germline loops: CDR1 LNHDA, CDR2 SQIVND (reference sequence). CDR3 sequence reads: CASSAGTGGRFYNSPLHF. The CDR3 bases are TGTGCCAGTAGTGCCGGGACAGGGGGCCGATTTTATAATTCACCCCTCCACTTT.

This chain connects TRBV24-1 to TRBJ2-1; the match to TRBD2 covers 7 bases. The trim removed 2 bases at V and 0 bases at J, leaving 6 bases unmatched. In germline, CDR1 is KGHDR, CDR2 SFDVKD. The CDR3 covers 17 residues. Here the CDR3 DNA reads TGTGCCACCAGTGATTACCGGGGCGGGGGCTCCTACAATGAGCAGTTCTTC. Translation: CATSDYRGGGSYNEQFF.

The chain employs TRBV6-6 and TRBJ1-2; D might be TRBD1 (5 bases). V lost 7 bases and J 2 bases, leaving 14 bases between the germline ends. This CDR3 has 14 residues. In germline, CDR1 is MNHNY, CDR2 SVGAGI (reference sequence). CDR3 region: CASTTSGINYGYTF. The CDR3 DNA reads as TGTGCCAGCACCACCTCAGGGATAAACTATGGCTACACCTTC.

This chain links TRBV28 with TRBJ1-1, with D possibly matching TRBD1 (6 bases). Trimming removed 6 bases at V and 6 bases at J, with 14 bases between. CDR1 and CDR2 (germline): MDHEN, SYDVKM. The CDR3 runs 13 residues. The CDR3 DNA reads TGTGCCAGCAGAACAGGGAACCGGCCTGAAGCTTTCTTT. Encoded protein: CASRTGNRPEAFF.

The chain uses TRBV27 and TRBJ2-2, with D tentatively TRBD2 (6 bases). Germline V lookup: CDR1 MNHEY, CDR2 SMNVEV (reference sequence). Trimming cost V 2 bases and J 2 bases, with 15 bases left between them. CDR3 length equals 17 residues. This CDR3 is CASSLLAPTLNTGELFF. In DNA form, the CDR3 reads TGTGCCAGCAGTTTACTAGCGCCTACCCTCAACACCGGGGAGCTGTTTTTT.

This clone is a singleton in its sample. The chain joins TRBV5-4 to TRBJ1-2; D unresolved. CDR1 and CDR2 (germline): SGHNT, YYREEE (reference sequence). V gave up 5 bases and J gave up 8 bases, with 22 bases separating them. The CDR3 is 15 amino acids. CDR3 protein: CASRFKTPGGRGYTF. CDR3 coding DNA: TGTGCCAGCAGGTTTAAAACCCCGGGAGGGCGCGGCTACACCTTC.

V usage is TRBV25-1 and J usage is TRBJ1-3; no definite D call. Germline CDR1 is MGHDK and CDR2 is SYGVNS. V lost 7 bases and J 7 bases, leaving 14 bases between the germline ends. This CDR3 spans 13 amino acids. CDR3 bases: TGTGCCAGCACCGAGGGCAGGAGGAACACCATATATTTT. Protein sequence: CASTEGRRNTIYF.

The genes are TRBV6-5 and TRBJ1-4, with D maybe TRBD1 (6 bases). Trimming shortened V by 6 bases and J by 5 bases, and 7 bases separated the two germline ends. Germline V lookup: CDR1 MNHEY, CDR2 SVGAGI. The CDR3 runs 12 residues. Written as DNA, the CDR3 is TGTGCCAGCAGAAGGGGGAATGAAAAACTGTTTTTT. It encodes CASRRGNEKLFF.

This chain connects TRBV30 to TRBJ2-6; 9 bases are a match to TRBD1. CDR3 length: 13 residues. Germline CDR1 reads GTSNPN; CDR2 reads SVGIG (reference sequence). After removal of 2 bases from V and 11 bases from J, the junction contained 4 bases not matched to a gene. The CDR3 is CAWSPGQGYVLTF. The DNA for the CDR3 is TGTGCCTGGAGTCCGGGACAGGGATACGTCCTGACTTTC.

The chain has TRBV5-1 and TRBJ2-3; 11 nucleotides align to TRBD2. The CDR3 loop spans 17 amino acids. The trim removed 4 bases at V and 9 bases at J, leaving 16 bases unmatched. Germline V lookup: CDR1 SGHRS, CDR2 YFSETQ. The DNA for the CDR3 is TGCGCCAGCAGCGTGACCGGGACTAGCGGCTCGGACGGGACGCAGTATTTT. Residues: CASSVTGTSGSDGTQYF.

The gene calls are TRBV10-3 and TRBJ1-1, with D tentatively TRBD1 (6 bases). Trimming removed 3 bases from V and 3 bases from J, with 11 bases in between. This CDR3 spans 14 amino acids. Germline CDR1 is ENHRY and CDR2 is SYGVKD. The CDR3: CAISEQGGDTEAFF. The CDR3 nucleotides read TGTGCCATCAGTGAACAGGGTGGGGACACTGAAGCTTTCTTT.

The rearrangement links TRBV7-9 to TRBJ2-1, with TRBD2 as a possible D gene (5 bases). With 1 base removed from V and 2 bases from J, the gap between germline ends came to 9 bases. CDR3 size: 15 residues. The germline V gene encodes CDR1 SEHNR and CDR2 FQNEAQ (reference sequence). The CDR3 region has the DNA TGTGCCAGCAGCTTAGATCTAGCAGCCTACAATGAGCAGTTCTTC. Protein sequence: CASSLDLAAYNEQFF.

This chain connects TRBV7-2 to TRBJ1-4; 9 positions agree with TRBD1. After removal of 5 bases from V and 6 bases from J, the junction contained 10 bases not matched to a gene. Germline V gene data show CDR1 as SGHTA and CDR2 as FQGNSA. The CDR3 sequence is 16 residues long. This chain's CDR3 is CASSPTPGQGDEKLFF. In nucleotides, the CDR3 is TGTGCCAGCAGCCCGACTCCGGGACAGGGCGATGAAAAACTGTTTTTT.

The chain combines TRBV25-1 with TRBJ1-5, with D hard to call. V was clipped by 5 bases and J by 4 bases, with 9 bases between them. The CDR3 length is 13 residues. Germline CDR1 and CDR2: MGHDK and SYGVNS. Here the CDR3 reads CASSWAGNQPQHF. In DNA, the CDR3 is TGTGCCAGCAGTTGGGCGGGGAATCAGCCCCAGCATTTT.

This chain links TRBV9 with TRBJ2-1, with D unclear. V was shortened by 1 base and J by 5 bases, with 7 bases between the two germline ends. CDR1 and CDR2 (germline): SGDLS, YYNGEE. The CDR3 has 13 residues. The CDR3 sequence is CASSVIENNEQFF. CDR3 DNA: TGTGCCAGCAGCGTAATAGAAAACAATGAGCAGTTCTTC.